One sample yielded the 7 T cell receptor beta chains listed below, sequenced in a study of blood T cell repertoires in COVID-19. Measured with immunoSEQ multiplex PCR; TCRdb has only the in-frame clones, and not every one. The top ten clones hold around 6% of a sample with 61,000 or so clones, roughly 80% of them seen once. The sequencing input was peripheral blood. The receptors originated from a woman in her 70s with acute or convalescent COVID-19.

The chain couples TRBV10-3 to TRBJ1-1; 8 bases fit TRBD1. Germline V gives CDR1 ENHRY, CDR2 SYGVKD. The CDR3 is 14 amino acids. V trimming: 6 bases; J trimming: 1 base; junction bases outside the gene matches: 4. The CDR3 loop is CAISPDRGNTEAFF. The DNA of the CDR3 is TGTGCCATCAGCCCAGACAGGGGGAACACTGAAGCTTTCTTT.

This clone was seen more than once but under ten times. This chain links TRBV12-3 or TRBV12-4 with TRBJ1-2; possibly TRBD1 for D (5 bases). Trimming took off 7 bases at V and 7 bases at J, with 16 bases between the two ends. The CDR3 consists of 13 residues. CDR3 protein: CASTPGGISGYTF. The CDR3 nucleotides read TGTGCCAGCACCCCGGGGGGGATCAGTGGCTACACCTTC.

This chain joins TRBV9 and TRBJ2-5, with D possibly matching TRBD2 (7 bases). Deletions cut 7 bases from V and 4 bases from J, with 17 bases between. CDR3 length: 14 amino acids. Germline CDR1 SGDLS, CDR2 YYNGEE. CDR3 protein: CASGGASRGETQYF. CDR3 DNA: TGTGCCAGCGGGGGGGCCTCCCGGGGAGAGACCCAGTACTTC. Based on the CDR3 plus reference TRBV9 and TRBJ2-5, the full variable domain is DSGVTQTPKHLITATGQRVTLRCSPRSGDLSVYWYQQSLDQGLQFLIQYYNGEERAKGNILERFSAQQFPDLHSELNLSSLELGDSALYFCASGGASRGETQYFGPGTRLLVL.

CDR3 in amino acids: CAAPSSGNTIYF. CDR3 sequence (DNA): TGTGCCGCCCCGAGCTCTGGAAACACCATATATTTT. J is TRBJ1-3 and V is TRBV7-3, with D uncertain. CDR3 length: 12 amino acids. Germline CDR1 and CDR2: SGHTA and FQGTGA. Trimming removed 11 bases at V and 0 bases at J, with 8 bases between.

This chain uses TRBV29-1 with TRBJ2-5; TRBD1 is a possible D gene (5 bases). Deletions cut 4 bases from V and 5 bases from J, with 11 bases between. Germline values: CDR1 SQVTM, CDR2 ANQGSEA. The CDR3 sequence is 12 residues long. This chain's CDR3 is CSVGFRVETQYF. CDR3 bases: TGCAGCGTTGGATTCAGGGTCGAGACCCAGTACTTC.

This chain uses TRBV21-1 with TRBJ1-2; TRBD1, the D gene given by the table, was not confirmed from the DNA. TRBV21-1 is designated a pseudogene. The CDR3 has 14 residues. CDR3 sequence reads: CASSYRDRIHGYTF. CDR3 coding DNA: TGTGCCAGCAGCTACCGGGACAGGATACATGGCTACACCTTC.

J is TRBJ2-7 and V is TRBV5-1; TRBD2 matches 7 bases. Per the germline V gene, CDR1 is SGHRS and CDR2 is YFSETQ. The ends lost 5 bases at V and 4 bases at J; junction bases unmatched: 9. This CDR3 has 14 residues. The CDR3 nucleotides read TGCGCCAGCAGTACTTTGTTGGGAGGGTACGAGCAGTACTTC. Translating it yields CASSTLLGGYEQYF.